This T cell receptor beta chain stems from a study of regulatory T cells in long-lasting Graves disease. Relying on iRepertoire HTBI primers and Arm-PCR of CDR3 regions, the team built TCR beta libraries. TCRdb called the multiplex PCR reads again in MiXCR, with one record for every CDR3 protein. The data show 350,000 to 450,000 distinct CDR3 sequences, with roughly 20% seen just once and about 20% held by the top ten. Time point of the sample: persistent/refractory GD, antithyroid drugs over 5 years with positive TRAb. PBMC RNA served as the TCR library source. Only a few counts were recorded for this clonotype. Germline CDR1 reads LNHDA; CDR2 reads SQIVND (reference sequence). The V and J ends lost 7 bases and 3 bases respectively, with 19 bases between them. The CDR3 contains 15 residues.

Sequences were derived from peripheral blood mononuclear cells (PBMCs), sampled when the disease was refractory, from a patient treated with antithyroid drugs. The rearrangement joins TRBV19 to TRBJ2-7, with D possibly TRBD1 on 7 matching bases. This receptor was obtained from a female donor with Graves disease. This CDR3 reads CASKLAHPGGYEQYF. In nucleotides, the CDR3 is TGTGCCAGTAAACTAGCCCACCCAGGGGGCTACGAGCAGTACTTC.